This is a list of T cell receptor beta chains from one sample in a study of T cell responses to AZD1222 COVID-19 vaccine. The data were produced by immunoSEQ multiplex PCR, yet TCRdb's version contains in-frame clones alone and is incomplete. There are 150,000 to 200,000 clones in the sample; approximately 94% occur only once, and 1.5% to 2% lies in the top ten. This material consisted of peripheral blood, taken 28 days after the second AZD1222 dose. The receptors come from an adult who received the AZD1222 COVID-19 vaccine. Each CDR3 is given with its conserved first and last residue. A D gene is named only where the DNA matches it firmly. Clone size is given for some rows only: seen once, a few or many times, or a class if the clone is expanded.

D gene: TRBD1
J gene: TRBJ2-7
CDR3 length: 13
clone size: NA
V gene: TRBV28
CDR3 DNA: TGTGCCAGCAGGGACAGGAGTATATACGAGCAGTACTTC
CDR3 protein: CASRDRSIYEQYF

D gene: NA
J gene: TRBJ1-1
CDR3 length: 15
clone size: NA
V gene: TRBV18
CDR3 DNA: TGTGCCAGCTCACCCCTAAGGCCATCGAACACTGAAGCTTTCTTT
CDR3 protein: CASSPLRPSNTEAFF

D gene: NA
J gene: TRBJ2-3
CDR3 length: 15
clone size: NA
V gene: TRBV9
CDR3 DNA: TGTGCCAGCAGCGTATCTAGCAGAAGCACAGATACGCAGTATTTT
CDR3 protein: CASSVSSRSTDTQYF

D gene: NA
J gene: TRBJ2-7
CDR3 length: 14
clone size: NA
V gene: TRBV5-1
CDR3 DNA: TGCGCCAGCAGCTTGGGGGGGGTACTCGACGAGCAGTACTTC
CDR3 protein: CASSLGGVLDEQYF

D gene: NA
J gene: TRBJ2-1
CDR3 length: 16
clone size: NA
V gene: TRBV6-5
CDR3 DNA: TGTGCCAGCAGTTACTACCCAGGCTTTGAGGACAATGAGCAGTTCTTC
CDR3 protein: CASSYYPGFEDNEQFF

D gene: NA
J gene: TRBJ2-1
CDR3 length: 14
clone size: NA
V gene: TRBV11-3
CDR3 DNA: TGTGCCAGCACGGCTGGGGGCGCTAACAATGAGCAGTTCTTC
CDR3 protein: CASTAGGANNEQFF

D gene: NA
J gene: TRBJ1-2
CDR3 length: 14
clone size: once
V gene: TRBV2
CDR3 DNA: TGTGCCAGCAGTGATCGTGGGGTTAAGAATGGCTACACCTTC
CDR3 protein: CASSDRGVKNGYTF

D gene: NA
J gene: TRBJ2-3
CDR3 length: 15
clone size: NA
V gene: TRBV2
CDR3 DNA: TGTGCCAGCAGTGAAGATGGACCCCGCACAGATACGCAGTATTTT
CDR3 protein: CASSEDGPRTDTQYF

D gene: NA
J gene: TRBJ2-1
CDR3 length: 17
clone size: NA
V gene: TRBV5-1
CDR3 DNA: TGCGCCAGCAGCTTGGCCAACGAGGCCAGGTGGTACAATGAGCAGTTCTTC
CDR3 protein: CASSLANEARWYNEQFF

D gene: NA
J gene: TRBJ1-1
CDR3 length: 12
clone size: NA
V gene: TRBV28
CDR3 DNA: TGTGCCAGCAGTTTATGGGGCAGTGAAGCTTTCTTT
CDR3 protein: CASSLWGSEAFF

D gene: NA
J gene: TRBJ1-3
CDR3 length: 16
clone size: once
V gene: TRBV7-6
CDR3 DNA: TGTGCCAGCAGCTTAGCGGGCTCTACCTCTGGAAACACCATATATTTT
CDR3 protein: CASSLAGSTSGNTIYF

D gene: NA
J gene: TRBJ2-4
CDR3 length: 16
clone size: NA
V gene: TRBV23-1
CDR3 DNA: TGCGCCAGCAGTCAATCAGAGGCGGTTTCCAAAAACATTCAGTACTTC
CDR3 protein: CASSQSEAVSKNIQYF

D gene: NA
J gene: TRBJ1-5
CDR3 length: 12
clone size: NA
V gene: TRBV5-8
CDR3 DNA: TGTGCCAGTAACAGGGGCAATCAGCCCCAGCATTTT
CDR3 protein: CASNRGNQPQHF

D gene: TRBD1
J gene: TRBJ2-7
CDR3 length: 14
clone size: NA
V gene: TRBV18
CDR3 DNA: TGTGCCAGCTCACGTGGACAGGGGTCCTACGAGCAGTACTTC
CDR3 protein: CASSRGQGSYEQYF

D gene: TRBD1
J gene: TRBJ1-5
CDR3 length: 17
clone size: NA
V gene: TRBV9
CDR3 DNA: TGTGCCAGCAGCCCCCGCGGACCGGGACAGGGGAATCAGCCCCAGCATTTT
CDR3 protein: CASSPRGPGQGNQPQHF

D gene: NA
J gene: TRBJ1-1
CDR3 length: 14
clone size: NA
V gene: TRBV7-3
CDR3 DNA: TGTGCCAGCAGCCCGGGACACGCGAACACTGAAGCTTTCTTT
CDR3 protein: CASSPGHANTEAFF

D gene: NA
J gene: TRBJ2-7
CDR3 length: 14
clone size: NA
V gene: TRBV3-1/TRBV3-2
CDR3 DNA: TGTGCCAGCAGCTCAGGGGGGTCTACCTACGAGCAGTACTTC
CDR3 protein: CASSSGGSTYEQYF

D gene: TRBD1
J gene: TRBJ2-5
CDR3 length: 16
clone size: NA
V gene: TRBV19
CDR3 DNA: TGTGCCAGTAGTCCCAGGGGACAGGGAGGCCAAGAGACCCAGTACTTC
CDR3 protein: CASSPRGQGGQETQYF

D gene: TRBD1
J gene: TRBJ2-7
CDR3 length: 16
clone size: NA
V gene: TRBV19
CDR3 DNA: TGTGCCAGTAGTATAACAGGGGGCGATCGGTCCTACGAGCAGTACTTC
CDR3 protein: CASSITGGDRSYEQYF

D gene: NA
J gene: TRBJ2-1
CDR3 length: 16
clone size: NA
V gene: TRBV18
CDR3 DNA: TGTGCCAGCTCACCACGAGCCGGGAGTCACGGCGATGAGCAGTTCTTC
CDR3 protein: CASSPRAGSHGDEQFF

D gene: TRBD1
J gene: TRBJ1-1
CDR3 length: 13
clone size: NA
V gene: TRBV19
CDR3 DNA: TGTGCCAGTGGGACAGGGGGTAACACTGAAGCTTTCTTT
CDR3 protein: CASGTGGNTEAFF

D gene: NA
J gene: TRBJ1-4
CDR3 length: 14
clone size: NA
V gene: TRBV19
CDR3 DNA: TGTGCCAGTAGTCCGAGAACAACTAATGAAAAACTGTTTTTT
CDR3 protein: CASSPRTTNEKLFF

D gene: TRBD1
J gene: TRBJ1-3
CDR3 length: 18
clone size: NA
V gene: TRBV3-1/TRBV3-2
CDR3 DNA: TGTGCCAGCAGCCAGGACAGGGAACGGCATACCTCTGGAAACACCATATATTTT
CDR3 protein: CASSQDRERHTSGNTIYF

D gene: NA
J gene: TRBJ1-2
CDR3 length: 18
clone size: NA
V gene: TRBV4-3
CDR3 DNA: TGCGCCAGCAGCCAAGGCGGACAGATAAGACATTCTAACTATGGCTACACCTTC
CDR3 protein: CASSQGGQIRHSNYGYTF

D gene: NA
J gene: TRBJ1-3
CDR3 length: 12
clone size: NA
V gene: TRBV18
CDR3 DNA: TGTGCCAGCTCACCAGGGGACGGATACATATATTTT
CDR3 protein: CASSPGDGYIYF

D gene: TRBD1
J gene: TRBJ2-7
CDR3 length: 14
clone size: once
V gene: TRBV6-6
CDR3 DNA: TGTGCCAGCAGTTACTCTGGACAGGGAAACGAGCAGTACTTC
CDR3 protein: CASSYSGQGNEQYF

D gene: NA
J gene: TRBJ2-2
CDR3 length: 14
clone size: NA
V gene: TRBV29-1
CDR3 DNA: TGCAGCGTGAGGAGGACAGCGAACACCGGGGAGCTGTTTTTT
CDR3 protein: CSVRRTANTGELFF

D gene: NA
J gene: TRBJ2-5
CDR3 length: 14
clone size: NA
V gene: TRBV10-3
CDR3 DNA: TGTGCCATCAGTGAGTCAGGGGGAAGAGAGACCCAGTACTTC
CDR3 protein: CAISESGGRETQYF

D gene: NA
J gene: TRBJ2-1
CDR3 length: 19
clone size: NA
V gene: TRBV4-1
CDR3 DNA: TGCGCCAGCAGCCAAGATAAGGTCAAGCGGGCGGTCCCATACAATGAGCAGTTCTTC
CDR3 protein: CASSQDKVKRAVPYNEQFF

D gene: NA
J gene: TRBJ2-1
CDR3 length: 11
clone size: NA
V gene: TRBV30
CDR3 DNA: TGTGCCTGGAGCCAGGACAATGAGCAGTTCTTC
CDR3 protein: CAWSQDNEQFF

D gene: NA
J gene: TRBJ2-5
CDR3 length: 16
clone size: NA
V gene: TRBV12-2
CDR3 DNA: TGTGCAAGTCGCTTAGCGCAGCCAGGAGACCAAGAGACCCAGTACTTC
CDR3 protein: CASRLAQPGDQETQYF

D gene: TRBD1
J gene: TRBJ2-1
CDR3 length: 14
clone size: NA
V gene: TRBV2
CDR3 DNA: TGTGCCAAGCAGTTCAGGGGGCCCTACAATGAGCAGTTCTTC
CDR3 protein: CAKQFRGPYNEQFF

D gene: NA
J gene: TRBJ1-4
CDR3 length: 15
clone size: NA
V gene: TRBV6-2/TRBV6-3
CDR3 DNA: TGTGCCAGCAGTTACTTCGGACAGCCTAATGAAAAACTGTTTTTT
CDR3 protein: CASSYFGQPNEKLFF

D gene: TRBD1
J gene: TRBJ2-5
CDR3 length: 15
clone size: NA
V gene: TRBV6-1
CDR3 DNA: TGTGCCAGCAGTGAAGCGACAGGGGGCGCGGAGACCCAGTACTTC
CDR3 protein: CASSEATGGAETQYF

D gene: NA
J gene: TRBJ2-3
CDR3 length: 16
clone size: NA
V gene: TRBV18
CDR3 DNA: TGTGCCAGCTCCCCCGGCCTCGGGAGCGGCACAGATACGCAGTATTTT
CDR3 protein: CASSPGLGSGTDTQYF

D gene: NA
J gene: TRBJ2-1
CDR3 length: 15
clone size: NA
V gene: TRBV30
CDR3 DNA: TGTGCCTGGACATTCAGGGAGCTAAGCTACAATGAGCAGTTCTTC
CDR3 protein: CAWTFRELSYNEQFF

D gene: NA
J gene: TRBJ1-2
CDR3 length: 11
clone size: NA
V gene: TRBV28
CDR3 DNA: TGTGCCAGCACCGGAGATTATGGCTACACCTTC
CDR3 protein: CASTGDYGYTF

D gene: NA
J gene: TRBJ2-5
CDR3 length: 14
clone size: once
V gene: TRBV5-4
CDR3 DNA: TGTGCCAGCAGTTTGGTTGGGGCCCAAGAGACCCAGTACTTC
CDR3 protein: CASSLVGAQETQYF

D gene: NA
J gene: TRBJ1-3
CDR3 length: 15
clone size: few
V gene: TRBV6-2/TRBV6-3
CDR3 DNA: TGTGCCAGCAGTTACTCGATTGCGGGGGCGAACACCATATATTTT
CDR3 protein: CASSYSIAGANTIYF

D gene: NA
J gene: TRBJ1-4
CDR3 length: 11
clone size: NA
V gene: TRBV29-1
CDR3 DNA: TGCAGCGTTGGTCATAATGAAAAACTGTTTTTT
CDR3 protein: CSVGHNEKLFF

D gene: TRBD1
J gene: TRBJ1-2
CDR3 length: 12
clone size: NA
V gene: TRBV4-3
CDR3 DNA: TGCGCCAGCGGACAGGGGCCATCTCCCTACACCTTC
CDR3 protein: CASGQGPSPYTF

D gene: NA
J gene: TRBJ1-5
CDR3 length: 12
clone size: NA
V gene: TRBV5-4
CDR3 DNA: TGTGCCAGCAGCATAATCAATCAGCCCCAGCATTTT
CDR3 protein: CASSIINQPQHF

D gene: TRBD1
J gene: TRBJ1-1
CDR3 length: 14
clone size: NA
V gene: TRBV6-5
CDR3 DNA: TGTGCCAGCAGTTACTTGACAGGGCTCACTGAAGCTTTCTTT
CDR3 protein: CASSYLTGLTEAFF

D gene: NA
J gene: TRBJ1-1
CDR3 length: 16
clone size: NA
V gene: TRBV11-3
CDR3 DNA: TGTGCCAGCAGCTTAGTTCCGGGTACGGAGAACGCTGAAGCTTTCTTT
CDR3 protein: CASSLVPGTENAEAFF

D gene: NA
J gene: TRBJ1-6
CDR3 length: 14
clone size: NA
V gene: TRBV13
CDR3 DNA: TGTGCCAGCCAATTTACGGCTGCCAATTCACCCCTCCACTTT
CDR3 protein: CASQFTAANSPLHF

D gene: NA
J gene: TRBJ1-1
CDR3 length: 14
clone size: NA
V gene: TRBV7-8
CDR3 DNA: TGTGCCAGCAGCTTAGCTGGCGGGAACACTGAAGCTTTCTTT
CDR3 protein: CASSLAGGNTEAFF

D gene: TRBD1
J gene: TRBJ1-5
CDR3 length: 15
clone size: NA
V gene: TRBV19
CDR3 DNA: TGTGCCAGTGCCCCCTGGACAGGGAACAATCAGCCCCAGCATTTT
CDR3 protein: CASAPWTGNNQPQHF

D gene: NA
J gene: TRBJ1-6
CDR3 length: 15
clone size: NA
V gene: TRBV5-1
CDR3 DNA: TGCGCCAGCAGCACCGGGACCCTACAGGATTCACCCCTCCACTTT
CDR3 protein: CASSTGTLQDSPLHF

D gene: TRBD1
J gene: TRBJ2-1
CDR3 length: 15
clone size: NA
V gene: TRBV7-9
CDR3 DNA: TGTGCCAGCAGCTTAGTAGGGACAGGACAGGATGAGCAGTTCTTC
CDR3 protein: CASSLVGTGQDEQFF

D gene: NA
J gene: TRBJ2-7
CDR3 length: 11
clone size: NA
V gene: TRBV20-1
CDR3 DNA: TGCAGTGCTATCAGAAGCGACGAGCAGTACTTC
CDR3 protein: CSAIRSDEQYF

D gene: NA
J gene: TRBJ2-3
CDR3 length: 15
clone size: NA
V gene: TRBV11-3
CDR3 DNA: TGTGCCAGCAGCCTAGTTAGCCTTAGCACAGATACGCAGTATTTT
CDR3 protein: CASSLVSLSTDTQYF

D gene: TRBD1
J gene: TRBJ1-2
CDR3 length: 17
clone size: NA
V gene: TRBV18
CDR3 DNA: TGTGCCAGCTCACCAAGCCCGGGACAGGGGGACGACTATGGCTACACCTTC
CDR3 protein: CASSPSPGQGDDYGYTF

D gene: NA
J gene: TRBJ2-7
CDR3 length: 14
clone size: once
V gene: TRBV5-1
CDR3 DNA: TGCGCCAGCAGCAGATCGGAGGCATTAGGGGAGCAGTACTTC
CDR3 protein: CASSRSEALGEQYF

D gene: NA
J gene: TRBJ2-1
CDR3 length: 14
clone size: NA
V gene: TRBV28
CDR3 DNA: TGTGCCAGCATCCCCGGTGGGTCCTACAATGAGCAGTTCTTC
CDR3 protein: CASIPGGSYNEQFF

D gene: NA
J gene: TRBJ1-6
CDR3 length: 13
clone size: once
V gene: TRBV6-5
CDR3 DNA: TGTGCCAGCAGTTACGGGGTGGAAGTACCCCTCCACTTT
CDR3 protein: CASSYGVEVPLHF

D gene: NA
J gene: TRBJ2-3
CDR3 length: 15
clone size: NA
V gene: TRBV6-4
CDR3 DNA: TGTGCCAGCAGTGACGGGACCTCTAGCACAGATACGCAGTATTTT
CDR3 protein: CASSDGTSSTDTQYF

D gene: NA
J gene: TRBJ1-1
CDR3 length: 13
clone size: NA
V gene: TRBV30
CDR3 DNA: TGTGCCTGGAGTGTACAGGATGGGACTGAAGCTTTCTTT
CDR3 protein: CAWSVQDGTEAFF

D gene: TRBD1
J gene: TRBJ1-1
CDR3 length: 13
clone size: NA
V gene: TRBV7-6
CDR3 DNA: TGTGCCAGCAGCGTAGGGGGCTTGGGTGAAGCTTTCTTT
CDR3 protein: CASSVGGLGEAFF

D gene: NA
J gene: TRBJ2-3
CDR3 length: 15
clone size: NA
V gene: TRBV7-3
CDR3 DNA: TGTGCCAGCAGCTTAATCGGGACTAGCACAGATACGCAGTATTTT
CDR3 protein: CASSLIGTSTDTQYF

D gene: NA
J gene: TRBJ1-5
CDR3 length: 15
clone size: NA
V gene: TRBV27
CDR3 DNA: TGTGCCAGCAGTTCCCCAGCCGACAGCAATCAGCCCCAGCATTTT
CDR3 protein: CASSSPADSNQPQHF